This T cell receptor (beta chain) derives from a study of T cell responses to AZD1222 COVID-19 vaccine. On the study more broadly: Second-dose schedules of about 4 or about 12 weeks were combined. General study points: Mostly white British, mostly female donors; authors suggested clonal diversity may be underestimated.

With respect to this clone: The antigen is undetermined.

CDR3 length: 14 residues. Germline lookup yields CDR1 MDHEN and CDR2 SYDVKM. Trimming removed 10 bases from V and 0 bases from J, with 13 bases in between. TCRdb's table, derived via immunoSEQ multiplex PCR, lists solely in-frame clones and lacks some. The sample carries 150,000 or so clones, over 75% recorded once. V and J are TRBV28 and TRBJ1-5; D call uncertain. The sample in question was peripheral blood, obtained on day 0 of AZD1222 vaccination. This receptor was identified in an adult in good health. The CDR3 DNA reads TGTGCCACCAAAAGCCCGATTAGCAATCAGCCCCAGCATTTT. It is translated as CATKSPISNQPQHF.